This T cell receptor (beta chain) derives from a study of molecular identifiers for immune sequencing clone quantification. Study-level points and caveats: Whereas clones above 20 RNA copies held under 1% of naive-cell molecules, they held over 97% of effector molecules.

CDR1 MNHEY and CDR2 SVGEGT come from the germline V gene. This CDR3 has 14 amino acids. Trimming took 9 bases from V and 0 from J, leaving 11 bases between them. This clonotype was seen only a few times. Its antigen is currently unknown. TCRdb fed the PCR reads into MiXCR, producing one record per CDR3 protein. The sample lists about 510,000 distinct CDR3 sequences; over 20% were seen once. This TCR was recovered from a human donor in good health. Some libraries in this study had Jurkat cell RNA spiked in. V gene TRBV6-2 or TRBV6-3 combines with J gene TRBJ1-4; the D is unclear. Sequencing was performed on naive CD8+ T cells from blood, with Jurkat cell RNA spiked in. Subset denoted: FACS-sorted CD8+CD4-CCR7+CD45RA+ naive T cells. The chain's CDR3 is CASTQIATNEKLFF. Here the CDR3 DNA reads TGTGCCAGTACACAGATCGCAACTAATGAAAAACTGTTTTTT.